This TCR beta chain was sequenced for a study of HIV-infected patients and healthy controls. Per germline, CDR1 SGHTA and CDR2 FQGNSA. V shed 7 bases, J shed 11 bases, and the junction held 16 bases outside the gene matches. The CDR3 runs 14 residues. At least ten counts were recorded for this clonotype. TCRdb re-analysed the 5' RACE reads in MiXCR, keeping a single row per CDR3 protein. The sample holds around 67,000 distinct CDR3 sequences, around 16% seen once. Material: CD4+ T cells from blood. The chain couples TRBV7-2 to TRBJ1-1, with 7 bases matching TRBD1. The origin of this receptor is a human donor in good health. CDR3 DNA: TGTGCCAGCAAGCTCCTCGAGACAGGGAGAGGCGCTTTCTTT. Protein: CASKLLETGRGAFF.